Listed here is a single TCR beta chain. Its antigen remains unidentified. CDR3 and TCR beta VDJ profiling relied on genomic DNA as the template. MiXCR, applied by TCRdb to the reads, yields one record per CDR3 protein. Among hundreds of thousands of distinct CDR3 sequences, 65% to 75% were seen once, and the ten largest hold 4%. These data are taken from a study of CD8+CD57+ T cells in acquired aplastic anemia. Study-level information: DNA recovered from sorted CD4+ and CD8+ cells had a mean of approximately 3.2 ug. Around 11 million reads, on average, were obtained for CD4+ cells from healthy donors.

There are 16 residues in the CDR3. The V and J ends lost 1 base and 5 bases respectively, with 16 bases between them. Findings of the study overall: Patients and controls shared just under 30 CD8+ CDR3 sequences, highly expressed in patients.

The sample was sorted CD4+, CD8+, or CD8+CD57+ T cells (not recorded which) from PBMCs. The chain links TRBV12-3 or TRBV12-4 to TRBJ2-3, with D possibly being TRBD2 (6 bases). The sequence was collected from a human donor in good health, serving as a control. The DNA for the CDR3 is TGTGCCAGCAGTTTAGGTAGTAGCGCGGGAAAAGATACGCAGTATTTT. Protein product: CASSLGSSAGKDTQYF.